Included here is one TCR beta chain sequence, with context. This entry comes from a study of blood T cell repertoires in COVID-19. As for the study in general: COVID-19 samples from acute and convalescent phases originated in the United States, Italy and Spain. PBMCs, B-cell-depleted T cells, or T cells were the source of the cDNA or gDNA that made up the material.

Authors' processing steps: Reference gene primer amplification gave estimated nucleated cell counts. TCRdb's table, derived via immunoSEQ multiplex PCR, lists solely in-frame clones and lacks some. V and J calls and clone size are copied from that table; D and trimming were computed from the DNA. This repertoire shows around 290,000 clones, roughly 86% found once; its top ten account for approximately 7.8%. The sequence was collected from a woman between 50 and 59 years old who had recovered from COVID-19. Input material: peripheral blood.

DNA of the CDR3: TGTGCCAGCAGTTCCGTGGGCGCTAGCGGGTACAATGAGCAGTTCTTC. Protein sequence: CASSSVGASGYNEQFF. The chain has TRBV27 and TRBJ2-1, with 8 nucleotides matching TRBD2. Germline lookup yields CDR1 MNHEY and CDR2 SMNVEV (reference sequence). This CDR3 has 16 amino acids. The V segment lost 4 bases and the J segment 4 bases; nucleotides outside the gene matches: 9.